This T cell receptor (beta chain) was sequenced during a study of alternative splicing in chronic myeloid leukemia remission (dated by TCRdb to the early 2020s). A note on the overall study: RNA sequencing was used to profile peripheral blood taken from chronic-phase CML patients both at diagnosis and at remission, and those profiles were then compared against healthy donors. The RESIST (imatinib), ENESTxtnd (nilotinib) and PINNACLE (nilotinib plus pegylated interferon) trials supplied roughly 10 diagnostic specimens along with matched remission specimens. The median age was about 50 years at diagnosis and around 56 at remission, while healthy controls had a median age of 37. Trial diagnostic specimens were total leukocytes from peripheral blood collected in EDTA. The French Persistem study supplied nine CML samples, of which seven were diagnostic and two were matched remission samples. Female/male counts were 11/5 for diagnosis samples, 8/3 for remission samples and 2/4 for controls. Trizol was used to extract total RNA from peripheral blood mononuclear cells of the diagnosis, remission and control samples.

The CDR3 covers 13 residues, taking in both the cysteine and the phenylalanine. No DNA was logged. The germline V gene (reference sequence) yields DFQATT for CDR1 and SNEGSKA for CDR2. The library was produced with bulk RNA-seq. The TruSeq Stranded RNA sample prep kit was used to generate libraries of poly-A-enriched mRNA from an input of approximately 0.97 ug total RNA. Paired-end sequencing was performed on a HiSeq 2500, with each sample sequenced in triplicate. RNA-seq read length was 125 nucleotides per mate. For the original study's pipeline: Reads were trimmed and aligned to hg38 using STAR v2.7, and quality control was done with FASTQC, RSeQC and multiqc. Salmon 0.14.1 was used to quantify gene expression levels as transcripts per million (TPM). Principal component analysis suggested that trial, library batch, sequencing batch, treatment regimen and sex did not drive transcriptomic profiles. TCRdb reanalyzed the reads, keeping one entry per CDR3 protein sequence and omitting DNA. The V and J calls and clone size are TCRdb's, not the authors'. The sample records 550 to 800 distinct CDR3 sequences, about 98% of which are singletons. Of the sample, about 3% falls within the top ten clones.

Concerning this clonotype: The antigen it binds to is not known.

Overall study results and their limits: Strong differences in blood cell composition were observed between timepoints, with a shift from myeloid progenitor enrichment at diagnosis to mature lymphoid enrichment at remission. Blood cell composition at remission was reconfigured to resemble lymphoid cell-enriched normal controls.

This specimen's time point label, per the study, means: chronic-phase CML before TKI therapy (screening/day 1). Some 15 CML patients made up the patient cohort, and matched post-remission samples were retrieved for a subset of those patients. The TCR originated in an adult with chronic myeloid leukemia. This chain joins TRBV20-1 to TRBJ2-7; the TRBD2 assignment by TCRdb is unverifiable without DNA. The material was PBMCs or total blood leukocytes (not recorded which), obtained at diagnosis. CDR3 sequence: CSASGRGPYEQYF.